The 20 T cell receptor beta chains below come from one sample, sequenced in a study of T cell repertoires in cytomegalovirus infection. These receptors' antigens are unknown. TCRdb recomputed calls from the reads with MiXCR, one row per CDR3 protein. The table records some 68,000 distinct CDR3 sequences, 20% to 25% of them present only once. The sequencing input was PBMCs, sequenced either directly or after in vitro stimulation (not recorded which). The receptors derive from a human donor in good health (CMV status not recorded). Some clones in this sample may be carry-over from other donors' samples.

This clonotype appeared a few times. V usage is TRBV19 and J usage is TRBJ2-1; 9 bases fit TRBD2. Germline loops: CDR1 LNHDA, CDR2 SQIVND (reference sequence). There are 16 residues in the CDR3. J gave up 0 bases and V 5 bases, and 5 bases lay outside the gene matches. The chain's CDR3 is CASSPLAGSSYNEQFF. For the CDR3, the DNA is TGTGCCAGTAGTCCGCTAGCGGGAAGCTCCTACAATGAGCAGTTCTTC.

The V call is TRBV6-8, the J call TRBJ2-3; the match to TRBD2 covers 7 bases. Per germline, CDR1 MNHGY and CDR2 SAAAGT. With V trimmed by 2 bases and J by 5 bases, 7 bases remained unmatched. The CDR3 runs 15 residues. The CDR3 sequence: CASSYRLAVLDTQYF. In nucleotides, the CDR3 is TGTGCCAGCAGTTACCGACTAGCAGTTCTAGATACGCAGTATTTT.

The rearrangement links TRBV6-1 to TRBJ1-1, with 7 bases identical to TRBD1. The CDR3 extends over 14 amino acids. Germline loops: CDR1 MNHNS, CDR2 SASEGT. J was trimmed by 6 bases and V by 3 bases; bases with no gene match: 7. DNA of the CDR3: TGTGCCAGCAGTGAGACAGGGTTCGTGGCTGAAGCTTTCTTT. Protein sequence: CASSETGFVAEAFF.

This clonotype occurred a few times. V and J are TRBV20-1 and TRBJ2-1, with 8 bases that match TRBD2. Unmatched junction bases numbered 0, after V lost 3 bases and J lost 5 bases. The CDR3 spans 12 residues. Germline-derived CDR1 and CDR2 are DFQATT and SNEGSKA (reference sequence). The CDR3 DNA sequence: TGCAGTGCTAGTAGCGGGAACAATGAGCAGTTCTTC. Amino acid sequence: CSASSGNNEQFF.

This clonotype was counted many times. The V gene is TRBV7-9, the J gene TRBJ1-1; D is undetermined. The germline V and J ends were trimmed by 5 bases and 3 bases, with 16 bases remaining between them. The CDR3 is 15 amino acids. The germline gives CDR1 SEHNR, CDR2 FQNEAQ (reference sequence). The DNA for the CDR3 is TGTGCCAGCAGCCATACTAGGACCCTTGACACTGAAGCTTTCTTT. Translated: CASSHTRTLDTEAFF.

This clonotype was detected only a few times. The chain links TRBV7-2 to TRBJ2-1, with TRBD2 identical over 13 bases. Trimming took 2 bases from V and 3 from J; bases not matched to a gene: 7. From germline, CDR1 is SGHTA and CDR2 FQGNSA. The CDR3 spans 18 residues. CDR3 DNA sequence: TGTGCCAGCAGCTTAAACTTCGGACTAGCGGGAGACTACAATGAGCAGTTCTTC. Protein product: CASSLNFGLAGDYNEQFF.

This clonotype was detected only a few times. The CDR3 here is CASSLGGSRYEQYF. The CDR3 bases are TGTGCCAGCAGTTTAGGGGGCAGCCGCTACGAGCAGTACTTC. The rearrangement links TRBV12-3 or TRBV12-4 to TRBJ2-7; weak D call: TRBD1 (5 bases). The CDR3 spans 14 residues. Trimming cost V 1 base and J 3 bases, with 10 bases left between them.

This clonotype came up a few times. This chain uses TRBV12-3 or TRBV12-4 with TRBJ2-3; 7 nucleotides line up with TRBD2. V lost 3 bases and J lost 4; bases outside the gene matches: 1. The CDR3 has 13 amino acids. The CDR3 sequence is CASSFRGADTQYF. In nucleotides, the CDR3 is TGTGCCAGCAGTTTTCGGGGGGCAGATACGCAGTATTTT.

Only a few counts were recorded for this clonotype. CDR3 DNA: TGTGCCAGCAGCCAAGCGCCGACAGCTAACTATGGCTACACCTTC. Amino acids: CASSQAPTANYGYTF. This rearrangement joins TRBV4-2 to TRBJ1-2; weak D call: TRBD1 (5 bases). The germline CDR1 and CDR2 sequences are LGHNA and YNFKEQ. The CDR3 totals 15 residues. V lost 1 base to trimming and J lost 0 bases, with 9 bases between them.

This clonotype was seen repeatedly, ten times or more. The V gene is TRBV19, the J gene TRBJ2-2; possibly TRBD1 for D (6 bases). CDR1 and CDR2 from the germline V gene are LNHDA and SQIVND (reference sequence). The CDR3 is 16 residues long. V lost 3 bases and J lost 4, with 15 bases in between. The DNA for the CDR3 is TGTGCCAGTAGTATTGCAGGGGCGACGGGCACCGGGGAGCTGTTTTTT. Its protein is CASSIAGATGTGELFF. Complete variable domain (other parts from reference TRBV19 and TRBJ2-2): DGGITQSPKYLFRKEGQNVTLSCEQNLNHDAMYWYRQDPGQGLRLIYYSQIVNDFQKGDIAEGYSVSREKKESFPLTVTSAQKNPTAFYLCASSIAGATGTGELFFGEGSRLTVL.

The table lists this clonotype with many counts. CDR3 in amino acids: CASSLAWDGYTF. In DNA form, the CDR3 reads TGTGCCAGCAGCTTAGCATGGGATGGCTACACCTTC. V gene TRBV7-2 combines with J gene TRBJ1-2; D gene ambiguous. The CDR3 is made up of 12 amino acids. Germline V lookup: CDR1 SGHTA, CDR2 FQGNSA. Trimming cost V 0 bases and J 6 bases, with 5 bases left between them.

This clonotype appeared a few times. The CDR3 nucleotides read TGTGCCAGCAGCCGGGGACTCGCGGTCCAAGAGACCCAGTACTTC. This sequence encodes CASSRGLAVQETQYF. The chain recombines TRBV7-2 with TRBJ2-5, with a weak D call TRBD2 (6 bases). Germline CDR1 reads SGHTA; CDR2 reads FQGNSA. V was shortened by 5 bases and J by 1 base, with 14 bases between the two germline ends. CDR3 length: 15 residues.

This clonotype was seen repeatedly, ten times or more. V and J are TRBV27 and TRBJ2-1; tentatively, D is TRBD1 (6 bases). V was cut by 5 bases and J by 5 bases, with 19 bases left in between. Germline CDR1 is MNHEY and CDR2 is SMNVEV (reference sequence). This CDR3 is built from 16 residues. The CDR3 loop reads CASSAGTGQINNEQFF. The CDR3 nucleotides read TGTGCCAGCAGTGCCGGGACCGGACAGATAAACAATGAGCAGTTCTTC.

This clonotype was recorded a few times. The J gene is TRBJ2-7, the V gene TRBV20-1, with 9 positions matching TRBD2. The trim removed 0 bases at V and 0 bases at J, leaving 6 bases unmatched. From germline, CDR1 is DFQATT and CDR2 SNEGSKA (reference sequence). This CDR3 comprises 16 residues. CDR3 nucleotide sequence: TGCAGTGCTAGAGATCCGGCTAGCGGGGTCTCCTACGAGCAGTACTTC. The encoded protein is CSARDPASGVSYEQYF.

Many counts were recorded for this clonotype. The chain employs TRBV7-2 and TRBJ2-3; no firm D call. Deletions cut 5 bases from V and 2 bases from J, with 5 bases between. The CDR3 runs to 12 residues. CDR1 SGHTA and CDR2 FQGNSA come from the germline V gene. CDR3: CASSEYTDTQYF. In DNA, the CDR3 is TGTGCCAGCAGCGAGTACACAGATACGCAGTATTTT.

V and J are TRBV7-2 and TRBJ2-1; 9 positions match TRBD2. The CDR3 totals 17 residues. Trimming took 0 bases from V and 5 from J; bases not matched to a gene: 8. The germline CDR1 and CDR2 sequences are SGHTA and FQGNSA. CDR3 loop: CASSLAGSTSGHNEQFF. As DNA, the CDR3 is TGTGCCAGCAGCTTAGCTGGGTCGACTAGCGGTCACAATGAGCAGTTCTTC.

This clonotype was observed at least ten times. The rearrangement uses TRBV7-9 and TRBJ2-5; either TRBD1 or TRBD2 may supply D (5 bases each). The germline gives CDR1 SEHNR, CDR2 FQNEAQ (reference sequence). The V gene lost 7 bases and the J gene lost 5 bases, with 23 bases spanning the gap. The length of the CDR3 is 16 residues. The CDR3 nucleotides are TGTGCCAGCAACATATGGGGCAAAAGTAGCGAGGAGACCCAGTACTTC. It encodes CASNIWGKSSEETQYF.

V and J are TRBV28 and TRBJ2-7, with 8 nucleotides matching TRBD1. This CDR3 is built from 16 residues. Per the germline V gene, CDR1 is MDHEN and CDR2 is SYDVKM. V gave up 2 bases and J gave up 3 bases; unmatched junction bases: 9. The CDR3 DNA sequence: TGTGCCAGCAGTTTAGCGGACAGGGTAGTTGGCTACGAGCAGTACTTC. Translation: CASSLADRVVGYEQYF.

J is TRBJ2-2 and V is TRBV6-1; TRBD2 matches 12 bases. The V and J ends lost 6 bases and 2 bases, in that order; junction bases with no gene match: 7. This CDR3 is 17 amino acids long. Germline CDR1 is MNHNS and CDR2 is SASEGT. The CDR3 region is CASRKRLAGDNTGELFF. CDR3 nucleotides: TGTGCCAGCAGGAAACGACTAGCGGGAGACAACACCGGGGAGCTGTTTTTT.

The V and J genes are TRBV19 and TRBJ2-1; possibly TRBD2 for D (6 bases). The CDR3 runs to 18 residues. Germline CDR1 is LNHDA and CDR2 is SQIVND (reference sequence). V gave up 3 bases and J gave up 4 bases, with 22 bases separating them. The DNA for the CDR3 is TGTGCCAGTAGTATCCTCGGTCCCTCGGGAGCGGCTTACAATGAGCAGTTCTTC. It translates to CASSILGPSGAAYNEQFF.